One sample yielded the 6 T cell receptor beta chains listed below, sequenced in a study of beta chain features in type 1 diabetes. The authors reverse transcribed all of the isolated RNA, so sequencing captured expressed TCRB transcripts. Generated by immunoSEQ multiplex PCR, the TCRdb table keeps only in-frame clones and is missing some. This repertoire shows roughly 240,000 clones, around 68% found once; its top ten account for approximately 0.05%. The sequencing sample was made of naive CD4+ T cells from blood. The receptors were sampled from a man aged 25 to 45 in good health.

This rearrangement joins TRBV10-3 to TRBJ2-3; D is unclear. Trimming left V 4 bases short and J 0 bases short, with 11 bases between. CDR1 is ENHRY and CDR2 is SYGVKD in the germline V gene. The CDR3 is 15 residues long. DNA of the CDR3: TGTGCCATCAGTGCGGGCGGCCCTAGCACAGATACGCAGTATTTT. This sequence encodes CAISAGGPSTDTQYF.

The V and J genes are TRBV30 and TRBJ1-2; D uncertain. Germline V gene data show CDR1 as GTSNPN and CDR2 as SVGIG (reference sequence). This CDR3 region has 11 residues. V gave up 0 bases and J gave up 7 bases, with 6 bases separating them. The DNA for the CDR3 is TGTGCCTGGAGTGTGGGCAGTGGCTACACCTTC. It yields the protein CAWSVGSGYTF.

The V call is TRBV10-3, the J call TRBJ2-2, with no clear D. Germline-derived CDR1 and CDR2 are ENHRY and SYGVKD. V was pared by 6 bases and J by 7 bases, with 18 bases between. This CDR3 has 15 residues. DNA for the CDR3: TGTGCCATCAGGTTATACGATGGGCAGAACGGGGAGCTGTTTTTT. Translating it yields CAIRLYDGQNGELFF.

CDR3 nucleotides: TGTGCCAGCAGCTTGGCCGGCTCCTACGAGCAGTACTTC. It translates to CASSLAGSYEQYF. The chain uses TRBV5-6 and TRBJ2-7; D gene ambiguous. Germline V CDR1 and CDR2: SGHDT, YYEEEE. CDR3 length: 13 amino acids. With 0 bases removed from V and 0 bases from J, the gap between germline ends came to 4 bases.

This clone was seen a handful of times. The V and J genes are TRBV10-3 and TRBJ2-5; unclear D gene. Trimming removed 11 bases from V and 3 bases from J, with 16 bases in between. The CDR3 loop spans 13 amino acids. CDR1 and CDR2 (germline): ENHRY, SYGVKD. The CDR3 nucleotides are TGTGCCTCACGCTGGGGATCCAAAGAGACCCAGTACTTC. It is translated as CASRWGSKETQYF.

V and J are TRBV30 and TRBJ2-2; D not certain. The CDR3 runs to 12 residues. Germline assignment: CDR1 GTSNPN and CDR2 SVGIG (reference sequence). V lost 2 bases and J 8 bases, leaving 9 bases between the germline ends. The CDR3 sequence: CAWSPRRGELFF. The CDR3 coding sequence is TGTGCCTGGAGTCCCCGTAGGGGGGAGCTGTTTTTT.